These 27 T cell receptor beta chains originate from one sample sequenced in a study of shared clonotypes between healthy human individuals. TCRdb's copy holds only in-frame clones and misses some; the assay was immunoSEQ multiplex PCR. The table has millions of clones, over 85% seen once. The sequenced material came from naive CD4+ T cells sorted from blood. Subset specified: CD45RA+ positively selected. Receptor source: a man younger than 35 in good health.

The chain links TRBV5-1 to TRBJ2-5, with D perhaps matching TRBD2 (6 bases). V gave up 0 bases and J gave up 5 bases, with 11 bases separating them. Per the germline V gene, CDR1 is SGHRS and CDR2 is YFSETQ. This CDR3 has 14 residues. The CDR3 DNA is TGCGCCAGCAGCTTGGGTTTGGGGAGGGAGACCCAGTACTTC. Encoded protein: CASSLGLGRETQYF.

V and J are TRBV5-5 and TRBJ1-5, with TRBD1 as a possible D gene (5 bases). CDR1 SGHKS and CDR2 YYEKEE come from the germline V gene (reference sequence). Between the trimmed V and J ends, which lost 1 base and 6 bases, there was a span of 5 bases. CDR3 length: 12 residues. CDR3 DNA: TGTGCCAGCAGCTTGACAGGTCAGCCCCAGCATTTT. It encodes CASSLTGQPQHF.

The chain carries TRBV5-4 and TRBJ2-1, with 8 bases lining up with TRBD2. The CDR3 has 15 amino acids. Germline values: CDR1 SGHNT, CDR2 YYREEE (reference sequence). V lost 6 bases to trimming and J lost 0 bases; unmatched junction nucleotides: 5. The CDR3: CASKVAGGSYNEQFF. The CDR3 bases are TGTGCCAGCAAAGTGGCGGGGGGCTCCTACAATGAGCAGTTCTTC.

The chain combines TRBV30 with TRBJ2-3; D possibly uses TRBD1 or TRBD2 (5 bases each). Trimming left V 5 bases short and J 1 base short, with 16 bases between. Germline CDR1 GTSNPN, CDR2 SVGIG (reference sequence). This CDR3 is built from 15 residues. CDR3 amino acids: CAWDGWGSGTDTQYF. Written as DNA, the CDR3 is TGTGCCTGGGACGGCTGGGGGTCCGGCACAGATACGCAGTATTTT.

As regards this clone: The sample carries other DNA sequences with the same CDR3. V is TRBV9 and J is TRBJ2-2; D gene unclear. CDR1 is SGDLS and CDR2 is YYNGEE in the germline V gene. The V gene lost 0 bases and the J gene lost 0 bases, with 3 bases spanning the gap. The CDR3 has 14 amino acids. In DNA form, the CDR3 reads TGTGCCAGCAGCGTAGGCGCGAACACCGGGGAGCTGTTTTTT. Protein product: CASSVGANTGELFF.

CDR3 amino acids: CASSLDPQGGYGYTF. The CDR3 coding sequence is TGTGCCAGCAGCTTAGATCCCCAGGGTGGCTATGGCTACACCTTC. The chain combines TRBV11-2 with TRBJ1-2; the D gene is possibly TRBD1 (5 bases). Germline lookup yields CDR1 SGHAT and CDR2 FQNNGV. The CDR3 totals 15 residues. V shed 0 bases and J shed 4 bases, with 12 bases lying between them. Drawing the rest from reference TRBV11-2 and TRBJ1-2, the complete variable domain is EAGVAQSPRYKIIEKRQSVAFWCNPISGHATLYWYQQILGQGPKLLIQFQNNGVVDDSQLPKDRFSAERLKGVDSTLKIQPAKLEDSAVYLCASSLDPQGGYGYTFGSGTRLTVV.

The rearrangement uses TRBV5-1 and TRBJ1-1, with D perhaps matching TRBD1 (6 bases). The CDR3 consists of 14 residues. Germline assignment: CDR1 SGHRS and CDR2 YFSETQ. V dropped 4 bases and J dropped 2 bases, with 12 bases sitting between them. CDR3 protein: CASSDGQPNTEAFF. In nucleotides, the CDR3 is TGCGCCAGCAGCGATGGACAGCCAAACACTGAAGCTTTCTTT.

The chain has TRBV6-6 and TRBJ1-2; no reliable D call. CDR1 and CDR2 from the germline V gene are MNHNY and SVGAGI (reference sequence). The CDR3 is made up of 13 amino acids. The V end lost 2 bases, the J end lost 2 bases, and 6 bases lay between the germline ends. As DNA, the CDR3 is TGTGCCAGCAGTTACGGGGTAAACTATGGCTACACCTTC. Translated: CASSYGVNYGYTF.

The CDR3 DNA follows: TGTGCCAGCAGCGTATCAGGGTTCTCTGGAAACACCATATATTTT. Encoded protein: CASSVSGFSGNTIYF. This chain joins TRBV7-2 and TRBJ1-3; a weak D match, TRBD1 (5 bases). Between the trimmed V and J ends, which lost 5 bases and 0 bases, there was a span of 11 bases. The CDR3 totals 15 residues. Germline values: CDR1 SGHTA, CDR2 FQGNSA.

The chain carries TRBV25-1 and TRBJ2-1; 11 positions agree with TRBD2. V gave up 9 bases and J gave up 9 bases; unmatched junction bases: 10. The CDR3 has 14 amino acids. The germline V gene encodes CDR1 MGHDK and CDR2 SYGVNS. This chain's CDR3 is CASSYTSGSGEQFF. The CDR3 DNA reads TGTGCCAGTTCATATACTAGCGGGAGCGGTGAGCAGTTCTTC.

This clone was counted a few times. The identical CDR3 is also encoded by other nucleotide sequences in the sample. V usage is TRBV5-1 and J usage is TRBJ2-5; 8 nucleotides align to TRBD1. Trimming cost V 4 bases and J 4 bases; bases outside gene matches: 3. This CDR3 comprises 13 residues. CDR1 is SGHRS and CDR2 is YFSETQ in the germline V gene. DNA for the CDR3: TGCGCCAGCAGCCTCGGACAGGGAGAGACCCAGTACTTC. It encodes CASSLGQGETQYF.

This clone was observed a single time. The junction departs from the called germline gene at one end, perhaps through a read error. In the same sample, other DNA sequences code for this CDR3. J is TRBJ2-7 and V is TRBV5-4; TRBD2 agrees at 9 bases. This CDR3 has 14 residues. Per germline, CDR1 SGHNT and CDR2 YYREEE (reference sequence). The CDR3 is CASSSSGSSDEQYF. The CDR3 DNA reads as TGTGCCAGCAGTAGTAGCGGGAGCTCCGACGAGCAGTACTTC.

The rearrangement links TRBV10-1 to TRBJ1-1, with unresolved D. This CDR3 is built from 12 residues. CDR1 and CDR2 from the germline V gene are WNHNN and SYGVQD (reference sequence). V dropped 3 bases and J dropped 11 bases, with 13 bases sitting between them. Here the CDR3 DNA reads TGCGCCAGCAGTGATCTTACTGGAAGGGCTTTCTTT. Its protein product is CASSDLTGRAFF.

The chain links TRBV13 to TRBJ2-7; TRBD2 agrees at 7 bases. The V gene's germline CDR1 is PRHDT and CDR2 FYEKMQ (reference sequence). CDR3 size: 14 residues. Trimming removed 0 bases from V and 4 bases from J; junction bases left unmatched: 3. For the CDR3, the DNA is TGTGCCAGCAGCTTAGGTCCGCGGGGGTACGAGCAGTACTTC. This translates into CASSLGPRGYEQYF.

The chain employs TRBV6-6 and TRBJ1-2; a weak D match, TRBD1 (5 bases). The CDR3 extends over 13 amino acids. The V and J ends lost 5 bases and 8 bases respectively, with 15 bases between them. Per germline, CDR1 MNHNY and CDR2 SVGAGI (reference sequence). This chain's CDR3 is CASSVLGQAGYTF. For the CDR3, the DNA is TGTGCCAGCAGTGTTTTGGGGCAGGCAGGCTACACCTTC.

The rearrangement joins TRBV10-3 to TRBJ1-1; 11 bases are shared with TRBD1. The CDR3 sequence is 13 residues long. From germline, CDR1 is ENHRY and CDR2 SYGVKD. The junction had 2 bases not matched to a gene; V was cut back by 4 bases and J by 7 bases. This chain's CDR3 is CAISAGTGGEAFF. As DNA, the CDR3 is TGTGCCATCAGTGCCGGGACAGGGGGTGAAGCTTTCTTT.

The J gene is TRBJ1-3, the V gene TRBV5-1; a weak D match, TRBD1 (5 bases). Looked up from germline, CDR1 is SGHRS and CDR2 is YFSETQ. The V gene lost 4 bases and the J gene lost 3 bases, with 17 bases spanning the gap. This CDR3 is built from 16 residues. This CDR3 is CASSHERGADGNTIYF. For the CDR3, the DNA is TGCGCCAGCAGCCACGAAAGAGGGGCGGATGGAAACACCATATATTTT. Using reference TRBV5-1 and TRBJ1-3 for the parts outside the CDR3, the full variable domain is KAGVTQTPRYLIKTRGQQVTLSCSPISGHRSVSWYQQTPGQGLQFLFEYFSETQRNKGNFPGRFSGRQFSNSRSEMNVSTLELGDSALYLCASSHERGADGNTIYFGEGSWLTVV.

This chain connects TRBV10-3 to TRBJ1-1; D uncertain. The CDR3 runs to 14 residues. The V end was cut by 8 bases, the J end by 7 bases, with 20 bases between. Germline V lookup: CDR1 ENHRY, CDR2 SYGVKD. The CDR3 spells CAIARAAGTGEAFF. The CDR3 coding sequence is TGTGCCATCGCTCGGGCTGCCGGCACCGGTGAAGCTTTCTTT.

The chain employs TRBV4-1 and TRBJ1-1, with D unresolved. The V and J ends lost 3 bases and 3 bases respectively, with 20 bases between them. The CDR3 runs 17 residues. The germline gives CDR1 MGHRA, CDR2 YSYEKL. The CDR3 sequence: CASSHHTGSRIHTEAFF. Here the CDR3 DNA reads TGCGCCAGCAGCCACCACACGGGATCACGGATTCACACTGAAGCTTTCTTT.

J is TRBJ1-2 and V is TRBV6-1; D is unclear. The V gene's germline CDR1 is MNHNS and CDR2 SASEGT. Trimming took 6 bases from V and 2 from J, leaving 13 bases between them. The CDR3 contains 14 residues. Here the CDR3 DNA reads TGTGCCAGCAGATTGGCAGCGCTCAACTATGGCTACACCTTC. Its translation is CASRLAALNYGYTF.

With respect to this clone: This may be a read error, as it is one base from a much larger clone. V gene TRBV7-6 combines with J gene TRBJ1-2; a weak D match, TRBD1 (6 bases). Deletions cut 5 bases from V and 2 bases from J, with 9 bases between. CDR1 is SGHVS and CDR2 is FNYEAQ in the germline V gene. This CDR3 comprises 13 residues. This CDR3 is CASSPTGNYGYTF. In nucleotides, the CDR3 is TGTGCCAGCAGCCCTACAGGGAACTATGGCTACACCTTC.

On this clone itself: Other DNA sequences in this specimen translate into the identical CDR3. This rearrangement joins TRBV5-1 to TRBJ2-3; possible D gene TRBD1, 5 bases. Germline V gene sequence: CDR1 SGHRS, CDR2 YFSETQ. The CDR3 is 15 residues long. Trimming removed 1 base at V and 0 bases at J, with 9 bases between. Written as DNA, the CDR3 is TGCGCCAGCAGCTTGTCTTCAGGGAGCACAGATACGCAGTATTTT. This encodes CASSLSSGSTDTQYF.

V and J are TRBV7-9 and TRBJ2-7; 7 bases are a match to TRBD1. The CDR3 runs to 13 residues. Per germline, CDR1 SEHNR and CDR2 FQNEAQ (reference sequence). After removal of 5 bases from V and 6 bases from J, the junction contained 7 bases not matched to a gene. The DNA of the CDR3 is TGTGCCAGCAGCCTCCGGGACAGCGGCGAGCAGTACTTC. It yields the protein CASSLRDSGEQYF. Using reference TRBV7-9 and TRBJ2-7 for the parts outside the CDR3, the full variable domain is DTGVSQNPRHKITKRGQNVTFRCDPISEHNRLYWYRQTLGQGPEFLTYFQNEAQLEKSRLLSDRFSAERPKGSFSTLEIQRTEQGDSAMYLCASSLRDSGEQYFGPGTRLTVT.

The rearrangement links TRBV27 to TRBJ1-1, with 7 positions matching TRBD1. This CDR3 has 16 amino acids. The germline CDR1 and CDR2 sequences are MNHEY and SMNVEV (reference sequence). Losses at the gene ends were 4 bases for V and 5 bases for J; bases not matched to a gene: 13. The CDR3 spells CASSSSHRGYWTEAFF. CDR3 coding DNA: TGTGCCAGCAGTTCCTCCCACAGGGGATATTGGACTGAAGCTTTCTTT.

This chain joins TRBV4-2 and TRBJ2-5, with TRBD2 matching 10 bases. Looked up from germline, CDR1 is LGHNA and CDR2 is YNFKEQ. This CDR3 comprises 20 residues. The V and J ends lost 4 bases and 2 bases, in that order; junction bases with no gene match: 19. This chain's CDR3 is CASSPALPSSGGARQETQYF. The CDR3 DNA reads as TGTGCCAGCAGCCCCGCCCTCCCATCCAGCGGGGGGGCGAGACAAGAGACCCAGTACTTC.

The chain joins TRBV6-6 to TRBJ2-5; D uncertain. CDR1 and CDR2 from the germline V gene are MNHNY and SVGAGI (reference sequence). This CDR3 spans 14 amino acids. Trimming pared 0 bases from V and 3 bases from J, leaving 8 bases between. CDR3 amino acids: CASSYSPEKETQYF. DNA for the CDR3: TGTGCCAGCAGTTACTCCCCCGAGAAAGAGACCCAGTACTTC.

The chain employs TRBV18 and TRBJ2-6; perhaps TRBD1 as D (6 bases). Germline assignment: CDR1 KGHSH and CDR2 LQKENI. The germline V and J ends were trimmed by 1 base and 1 base, with 11 bases remaining between them. The CDR3 runs to 17 residues. CDR3 in DNA: TGTGCCAGCTCACCACGACAGGCTGGGTCTGGGGCCAACGTCCTGACTTTC. Translation: CASSPRQAGSGANVLTF. Supplemented by reference TRBV18 and TRBJ2-6, the full variable domain reads NAGVMQNPRHLVRRRGQEARLRCSPMKGHSHVYWYRQLPEEGLKFMVYLQKENIIDESGMPKERFSAEFPKEGPSILRIQQVVRGDSAAYFCASSPRQAGSGANVLTFGAGSRLTVL.